This T cell receptor (beta chain) stems from a study of CD8 T cells in ankylosing spondylitis. As concerns this clonotype: What it recognizes is unknown.

Preparation of TCR beta libraries was done by quantitative 5'-RACE with molecular barcodes. Each CDR3 protein gets one entry after TCRdb re-called the 5' RACE reads with MiXCR. In the table there are about 700,000 distinct CDR3 sequences, around 20% of which are singletons. Study results and caveats: Seemingly characteristic of ankylosing spondylitis blood was a TCR beta motif consisting of 7 or 8 highly homologous variants. Disease-linked clones were reportedly significantly enriched in matched ankylosing spondylitis synovial fluid. Relatively scarce in peripheral blood, disease-linked clones were CD8+. Past research had described some motif variants in reactive arthritis synovial fluid and blood.

The germline V and J ends were trimmed by 3 bases and 2 bases, with 10 bases remaining between them. The CDR3 has 14 amino acids. From germline, CDR1 is MNHNS and CDR2 SASEGT. Material for sequencing was blood, either unsorted or a sorted T cell fraction (not recorded which). The rearrangement joins TRBV6-1 to TRBJ2-5, with D perhaps matching TRBD2 (6 bases). This sequence was found in a male donor with ankylosing spondylitis. CDR3 protein: CASSEPGLQETQYF. CDR3 nucleotide sequence: TGTGCCAGCAGTGAGCCGGGACTTCAAGAGACCCAGTACTTC.